Below, 25 T cell receptor beta chains from the same sample are listed, as sequenced in a study of blood T cell repertoires in COVID-19. Sequenced by immunoSEQ multiplex PCR; TCRdb stores in-frame clones only, minus some. The sample lists more than 80,000 clones; around 90% were seen once. The specimen sequenced was peripheral blood. These receptors came from a man in his forties with acute or convalescent COVID-19.

J is TRBJ1-4 and V is TRBV3-1 (or the pseudogene TRBV3-2), with 7 bases fitting TRBD1. There are 13 residues in the CDR3. With V trimmed by 0 bases and J by 12 bases, 4 bases remained unmatched. Germline V CDR1 and CDR2: LGHDT, YNNKEL (reference sequence). CDR3 DNA: TGTGCCAGCAGCCAAGACCGACAGGGAGAACTGTTTTTT. As protein: CASSQDRQGELFF.

The chain has TRBV19 and TRBJ1-2; tentative D call: TRBD1 (6 bases). Trimming took off 3 bases at V and 0 bases at J, with 14 bases between the two ends. Germline-derived CDR1 and CDR2 are LNHDA and SQIVND (reference sequence). This CDR3 is built from 16 residues. CDR3 DNA: TGTGCCAGTAGTATGAGAAGGGGGTTTACTAACTATGGCTACACCTTC. Translated, it gives CASSMRRGFTNYGYTF.

This chain connects TRBV19 to TRBJ2-1, with D uncertain. Germline V gives CDR1 LNHDA, CDR2 SQIVND (reference sequence). The CDR3 is 13 residues long. V lost 5 bases, J lost 10 bases, and 15 bases lay in between. The CDR3 nucleotides are TGTGCCAGTAGTCTTCAACGCCGAGGCGAGCAGTTCTTC. It codes for CASSLQRRGEQFF.

This chain links TRBV7-2 with TRBJ1-4; TRBD1 matches 8 bases. CDR3 length: 15 residues. CDR1 and CDR2 (germline): SGHTA, FQGNSA. Trimming took 1 base from V and 6 from J; bases not matched to a gene: 4. DNA for the CDR3: TGTGCCAGCAGCTTAGACAGGGGGAATTATGAAAAACTGTTTTTT. It is translated as CASSLDRGNYEKLFF. Combining the CDR3 with reference TRBV7-2 and TRBJ1-4 gives the whole variable domain GAGVSQSPSNKVTEKGKDVELRCDPISGHTALYWYRQSLGQGLEFLIYFQGNSAPDKSGLPSDRFSAERTGGSVSTLTIQRTQQEDSAVYLCASSLDRGNYEKLFFGSGTQLSVL.

V is TRBV27 and J is TRBJ2-1; a weak D match, TRBD2 (5 bases). V lost 2 bases and J lost 0, with 8 bases in between. CDR1 and CDR2 from the germline V gene are MNHEY and SMNVEV (reference sequence). This CDR3 has 15 amino acids. The CDR3 nucleotides are TGTGCCAGCAGTTTAGGTGGGAGCTCCTACAATGAGCAGTTCTTC. Translation gives CASSLGGSSYNEQFF.

The chain carries TRBV5-1 and TRBJ2-5; 8 bases fit TRBD2. The J segment lost 5 bases and the V segment lost 0 bases, leaving 9 bases of the junction unmatched. From germline, CDR1 is SGHRS and CDR2 YFSETQ. CDR3 length: 16 residues. CDR3 in DNA: TGCGCCAGCAGCTTGGCCCCTAGCGGGTCACAGGAGACCCAGTACTTC. Translation: CASSLAPSGSQETQYF. The full variable domain, its missing parts supplied by reference TRBV5-1 and TRBJ2-5, is KAGVTQTPRYLIKTRGQQVTLSCSPISGHRSVSWYQQTPGQGLQFLFEYFSETQRNKGNFPGRFSGRQFSNSRSEMNVSTLELGDSALYLCASSLAPSGSQETQYFGPGTRLLVL.

The rearrangement links TRBV11-3 to TRBJ2-1; the D gene is possibly TRBD2 (5 bases). Germline CDR1 is SGHNT and CDR2 is YENEEA. V shed 1 base and J shed 8 bases, with 15 bases lying between them. The CDR3 runs 15 residues. CDR3: CASSLATSGIYEQFF. Written as DNA, the CDR3 is TGTGCCAGCAGCTTAGCTACAAGCGGTATCTATGAGCAGTTCTTC.

The chain recombines TRBV21-1 with TRBJ2-7; TRBD2 is taken as the D call from the table, unchecked against the DNA. TRBV21-1 is an annotated pseudogene. The CDR3 runs 15 residues. CDR3 nucleotide sequence: TGTGCCAGCAGCAAAGAGGCGCGGGGGGTCAACGAGCAGTACTTC. Its translation is CASSKEARGVNEQYF.

The genes are TRBV7-2 and TRBJ2-7, with 8 bases that match TRBD2. V was pared by 1 base and J by 2 bases, with 4 bases of the junction left unmatched. The CDR3 totals 15 residues. Per the germline V gene, CDR1 is SGHTA and CDR2 is FQGNSA. The CDR3 reads CASSLGRGAPYEQYF. The DNA for the CDR3 is TGTGCCAGCAGCTTAGGGCGGGGGGCTCCCTACGAGCAGTACTTC.

The chain carries TRBV30 and TRBJ2-7; tentatively, D is TRBD2 (6 bases). Per the germline V gene, CDR1 is GTSNPN and CDR2 is SVGIG (reference sequence). Deletions cut 5 bases from V and 0 bases from J, with 8 bases between. The CDR3 contains 12 residues. The CDR3 reads CAWQTSSYEQYF. The DNA of the CDR3 is TGTGCCTGGCAGACTAGCTCCTACGAGCAGTACTTC.

This clone was detected many times. The chain has TRBV2 and TRBJ1-2; D might be TRBD1 (6 bases). The V gene's germline CDR1 is SNHLY and CDR2 FYNNEI. Trimming left V 4 bases short and J 5 bases short, with 14 bases between. The CDR3 is 14 amino acids. The DNA for the CDR3 is TGTGCCAGCAGTGGAAGGCGGACAGTTTATGGCTACACCTTC. Its protein is CASSGRRTVYGYTF.

The gene calls are TRBV19 and TRBJ1-2; maybe TRBD1 (5 bases). V was pared by 1 base and J by 2 bases, with 5 bases between. Germline CDR1 reads LNHDA; CDR2 reads SQIVND (reference sequence). The CDR3 is 13 residues long. CDR3 in amino acids: CASSIAGNYGYTF. Written as DNA, the CDR3 is TGTGCCAGTAGTATAGCAGGGAACTATGGCTACACCTTC.

V is TRBV14 and J is TRBJ2-1; D remains unclear. Per germline, CDR1 SGHDN and CDR2 FVKESK. Trimming cost V 0 bases and J 8 bases, with 11 bases left between them. There are 14 residues in the CDR3. The CDR3 region is CASSQDRWLDEQFF. The CDR3 DNA reads as TGTGCCAGCAGCCAAGACCGTTGGCTAGATGAGCAGTTCTTC.

This sequence joins TRBV19 and TRBJ1-5, with D tentatively TRBD1 (6 bases). The CDR3 consists of 14 residues. Germline V CDR1 and CDR2: LNHDA, SQIVND (reference sequence). The V gene lost 1 base and the J gene lost 7 bases, with 11 bases spanning the gap. This CDR3 is CASSIGTEGQPQHF. The CDR3 region has the DNA TGTGCCAGTAGTATAGGGACAGAGGGGCAGCCCCAGCATTTT. The full variable domain, completed using reference TRBV19 and TRBJ1-5, is DGGITQSPKYLFRKEGQNVTLSCEQNLNHDAMYWYRQDPGQGLRLIYYSQIVNDFQKGDIAEGYSVSREKKESFPLTVTSAQKNPTAFYLCASSIGTEGQPQHFGDGTRLSIL.

This clone was picked up one time. The chain is built from TRBV19 and TRBJ1-2; 10 bases line up with TRBD1. The germline CDR1 and CDR2 sequences are LNHDA and SQIVND (reference sequence). The junction had 3 bases not matched to a gene; V was cut back by 4 bases and J by 4 bases. The CDR3 sequence is 14 residues long. This chain's CDR3 is CASSRTGGPYGYTF. The CDR3, as DNA: TGTGCCAGTAGTAGGACAGGGGGTCCCTATGGCTACACCTTC.

The CDR3: CASSLQGSNTEAFF. For the CDR3, the DNA is TGTGCCAGCAGCCTACAGGGGTCAAACACTGAAGCTTTCTTT. The chain carries TRBV5-5 and TRBJ1-1; 7 positions match TRBD1. From germline, CDR1 is SGHKS and CDR2 YYEKEE (reference sequence). V gave up 4 bases and J gave up 2 bases; unmatched junction bases: 5. This CDR3 comprises 14 residues.

The CDR3 DNA reads TGTGCCAGCAGTTCTGTAGTCTACGAGCAGTACTTC. It encodes CASSSVVYEQYF. The chain joins TRBV12-3 or TRBV12-4 to TRBJ2-7; D not certain. Trimming took 4 bases from V and 3 from J, leaving 7 bases between them. CDR3 length: 12 amino acids.

This chain joins TRBV7-2 and TRBJ2-5, with 8 bases aligning to TRBD1. Germline CDR1 SGHTA, CDR2 FQGNSA. V was pared by 8 bases and J by 5 bases, with 13 bases of the junction left unmatched. The CDR3 length is 15 residues. The CDR3 region is CASGLIQGTGETQYF. The CDR3 coding sequence is TGTGCCAGCGGCCTCATACAGGGGACAGGCGAGACCCAGTACTTC.

This sequence joins TRBV29-1 and TRBJ1-6; 9 bases fit TRBD1. V was clipped by 7 bases and J by 7 bases; unmatched bases: 2. In germline, CDR1 is SQVTM, CDR2 ANQGSEA. The CDR3 length is 12 residues. The CDR3 DNA follows: TGCAGCGCCGGGACAGGGAATTCACCCCTCCACTTT. Protein sequence: CSAGTGNSPLHF.

This clone was seen a few times. The same CDR3 arises from other DNA sequences in this sample as well. The chain joins TRBV5-1 to TRBJ2-2; 10 positions match TRBD1. Germline V gene data show CDR1 as SGHRS and CDR2 as YFSETQ. The V gene end was trimmed by 0 bases and the J gene end by 5 bases; junction bases not matched to a gene: 7. The CDR3 length is 17 residues. The DNA of the CDR3 is TGCGCCAGCAGCTTGGGACAGGGGGCGCAGTGGACCGGGGAGCTGTTTTTT. It specifies CASSLGQGAQWTGELFF.

As DNA, the CDR3 is TGTGCCAGCAGTGGACAGGGTTACGAGCAGTACTTC. Translated: CASSGQGYEQYF. V and J are TRBV25-1 and TRBJ2-7; 7 bases match TRBD1. CDR3 size: 12 residues. V lost 4 bases, J lost 4 bases, and 1 base stayed unmatched. Germline CDR1 and CDR2: MGHDK and SYGVNS.

This chain links TRBV7-9 with TRBJ1-5, with 8 bases aligning to TRBD1. Germline lookup yields CDR1 SEHNR and CDR2 FQNEAQ (reference sequence). V lost 3 bases, J lost 2 bases, and 6 bases stayed unmatched. This CDR3 contains 16 residues. CDR3 in DNA: TGTGCCAGCAGCTTTGGACAGGGAGGGGGCAATCAGCCCCAGCATTTT. As protein: CASSFGQGGGNQPQHF. The full variable domain, in which reference TRBV7-9 and TRBJ1-5 provide the parts outside the CDR3, is DTGVSQNPRHKITKRGQNVTFRCDPISEHNRLYWYRQTLGQGPEFLTYFQNEAQLEKSRLLSDRFSAERPKGSFSTLEIQRTEQGDSAMYLCASSFGQGGGNQPQHFGDGTRLSIL.

V and J are TRBV10-3 and TRBJ1-1; maybe TRBD1 (5 bases). Trimming stripped 10 bases from V and 2 bases from J, with 11 bases between. The CDR3 runs 12 residues. The germline V gene has CDR1 ENHRY and CDR2 SYGVKD. Here the CDR3 DNA reads TGTGCCACCCGTGGGGCCAACACTGAAGCTTTCTTT. Protein product: CATRGANTEAFF.

In its sample, this clone was seen once. The rearrangement uses TRBV12-3 or TRBV12-4 and TRBJ1-2, with 7 bases aligning to TRBD1. The CDR3 runs 13 residues. V shed 3 bases, J shed 7 bases, and the junction held 5 bases outside the gene matches. CDR3 in amino acids: CASSLTGSGGYTF. The CDR3 DNA reads as TGTGCCAGCAGTTTGACAGGGTCGGGTGGCTACACCTTC.

CDR3 sequence: CASRSGGGASDTQYF. The CDR3 DNA reads as TGTGCCAGCAGAAGCGGCGGGGGAGCGTCAGATACGCAGTATTTT. The chain uses TRBV25-1 and TRBJ2-3; TRBD2 aligns across 7 bases. In germline, CDR1 is MGHDK, CDR2 SYGVNS. The V segment lost 6 bases and the J segment 4 bases; nucleotides outside the gene matches: 10. CDR3 length: 15 amino acids. Full variable domain (remainder filled in from reference TRBV25-1 and TRBJ2-3): EADIYQTPRYLVIGTGKKITLECSQTMGHDKMYWYQQDPGMELHLIHYSYGVNSTEKGDLSSESTVSRIRTEHFPLTLESARPSHTSQYLCASRSGGGASDTQYFGPGTRLTVL.